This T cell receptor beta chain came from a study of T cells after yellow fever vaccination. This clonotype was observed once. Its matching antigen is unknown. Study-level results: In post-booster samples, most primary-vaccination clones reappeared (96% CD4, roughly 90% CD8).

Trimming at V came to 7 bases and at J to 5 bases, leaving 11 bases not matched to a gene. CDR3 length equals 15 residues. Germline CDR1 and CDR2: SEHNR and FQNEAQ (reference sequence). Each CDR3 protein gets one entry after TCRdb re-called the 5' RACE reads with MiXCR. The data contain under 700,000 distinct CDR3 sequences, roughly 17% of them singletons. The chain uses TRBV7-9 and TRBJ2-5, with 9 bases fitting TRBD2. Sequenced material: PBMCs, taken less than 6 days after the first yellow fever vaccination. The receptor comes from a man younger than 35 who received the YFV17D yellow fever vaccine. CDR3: CASTPRSSGGETQYF. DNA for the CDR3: TGTGCCAGCACTCCCCGGAGTAGCGGGGGTGAGACCCAGTACTTC.